The 28 T cell receptor beta chains below were found in one sample sequenced in a study of T cell changes during pregnancy in multiple sclerosis. Assay: immunoSEQ multiplex PCR; the TCRdb copy retains only in-frame clones and omits some. Of about 97,000 clones in the sample, more than 85% were seen once. Sequencing used peripheral blood, obtained in the second trimester of pregnancy. These receptor sequences come from a female donor with multiple sclerosis, enrolled in a pregnancy study.

This sequence joins TRBV19 and TRBJ2-3, with TRBD2 identical over 11 bases. V lost 5 bases to trimming and J lost 2 bases; unmatched junction nucleotides: 9. Germline V gene sequence: CDR1 LNHDA, CDR2 SQIVND (reference sequence). The CDR3 extends over 17 amino acids. DNA for the CDR3: TGTGCCAGTAGTGGCGGTAGCGGGAGGGCGACCACAGATACGCAGTATTTT. The encoded protein is CASSGGSGRATTDTQYF.

V usage is TRBV5-1 and J usage is TRBJ1-1, with 7 bases lining up with TRBD1. V lost 5 bases and J lost 0; bases outside the gene matches: 4. The CDR3 contains 14 residues. Germline V CDR1 and CDR2: SGHRS, YFSETQ. The CDR3: CASREGQLNTEAFF. In DNA form, the CDR3 reads TGCGCCAGCAGGGAGGGACAGCTGAACACTGAAGCTTTCTTT.

The CDR3 bases are TGTGCCATCAGTGAGAATCTCAGCGGGGGGGCGAGAGGTGGCTACACCTTC. This translates into CAISENLSGGARGGYTF. The genes are TRBV10-3 and TRBJ1-2; TRBD1 is a possible D gene (6 bases). Between the trimmed V and J ends, which lost 2 bases and 7 bases, there was a span of 23 bases. CDR3 length: 17 amino acids. In germline, CDR1 is ENHRY, CDR2 SYGVKD.

The rearrangement uses TRBV7-9 and TRBJ2-7; 11 bases align to TRBD2. The germline V gene has CDR1 SEHNR and CDR2 FQNEAQ (reference sequence). V lost 5 bases and J lost 2; bases outside the gene matches: 5. The CDR3 loop spans 15 amino acids. Here the CDR3 reads CASSARLAGTYEQYF. The CDR3 DNA reads as TGTGCCAGCAGCGCCCGACTAGCGGGGACCTACGAGCAGTACTTC.

The genes are TRBV9 and TRBJ2-2; D call uncertain. Germline V CDR1 and CDR2: SGDLS, YYNGEE. Trimming shortened V by 3 bases and J by 9 bases, and 3 bases separated the two germline ends. The CDR3 spans 10 residues. Written as DNA, the CDR3 is TGTGCCAGCAGCGGGCGGGAGCTGTTTTTT. This codes for CASSGRELFF. The full variable domain, in which reference TRBV9 and TRBJ2-2 provide the parts outside the CDR3, is DSGVTQTPKHLITATGQRVTLRCSPRSGDLSVYWYQQSLDQGLQFLIQYYNGEERAKGNILERFSAQQFPDLHSELNLSSLELGDSALYFCASSGRELFFGEGSRLTVL.

This clone was recorded at least ten times. CDR3 in DNA: TGCGCCAGCAGTAAAACAGGGGGCGGGTTAGAGCAGTACTTC. It is translated as CASSKTGGGLEQYF. This chain joins TRBV5-1 and TRBJ2-7, with 9 bases fitting TRBD1. This CDR3 has 14 residues. V shed 5 bases, J shed 7 bases, and the junction held 10 bases outside the gene matches. In germline, CDR1 is SGHRS, CDR2 YFSETQ.

The CDR3 sequence: CAWNRAGGKETQYF. Written as DNA, the CDR3 is TGTGCCTGGAATCGTGCAGGGGGTAAAGAGACCCAGTACTTC. This sequence joins TRBV30 and TRBJ2-5; 7 bases map to TRBD1. Germline V gene data show CDR1 as GTSNPN and CDR2 as SVGIG (reference sequence). Germline trimming cut 4 bases from V and 3 bases from J; bases unmatched to any gene: 8. The CDR3 spans 14 residues.

V is TRBV7-9 and J is TRBJ2-7; tentatively, D is TRBD1 (8 bases). The V end lost 3 bases, the J end lost 5 bases, and 20 bases lay between the germline ends. The germline gives CDR1 SEHNR, CDR2 FQNEAQ (reference sequence). This CDR3 has 16 amino acids. The CDR3 DNA follows: TGTGCCAGCAGCTTGGCAACAGGGGGAGGGGGCAACGAGCAGTACTTC. This codes for CASSLATGGGGNEQYF.

This clone was found a few times. Other nucleotide sequences in the sample specify the same CDR3. The CDR3, as DNA: TGTGCCAGCAGTTTGTCCGGGTACGAGCAGTACTTC. Translated, it gives CASSLSGYEQYF. V is TRBV28 and J is TRBJ2-7; D remains unclear. CDR3 length equals 12 residues. Germline lookup yields CDR1 MDHEN and CDR2 SYDVKM. With 3 bases removed from V and 4 bases from J, the gap between germline ends came to 7 bases.

This clone has only a few counts. The chain combines TRBV20-1 with TRBJ1-5, with D perhaps TRBD1 (6 bases). The germline CDR1 and CDR2 sequences are DFQATT and SNEGSKA (reference sequence). The CDR3 totals 11 residues. As DNA, the CDR3 is TGCATAGGACAGCGTAATCAGCCCCAGCATTTT. This encodes CIGQRNQPQHF.

V and J are TRBV5-1 and TRBJ2-1; TRBD1 matches at 8 bases. Looked up from germline, CDR1 is SGHRS and CDR2 is YFSETQ. V lost 4 bases and J lost 6; bases outside the gene matches: 9. This CDR3 comprises 15 residues. In DNA, the CDR3 is TGCGCCAGCAGCACCACCGGGACAGGACTCAATGAGCAGTTCTTC. Translation gives CASSTTGTGLNEQFF.

The chain recombines TRBV18 with TRBJ2-1; 8 positions agree with TRBD2. V dropped 3 bases and J dropped 9; count of bases not matched to a gene: 4. The CDR3 extends over 13 amino acids. CDR1 is KGHSH and CDR2 is LQKENI in the germline V gene. CDR3 sequence (DNA): TGTGCCAGCTCACCCGGACTAGCACCTGAGCAGTTCTTC. It is translated as CASSPGLAPEQFF.

The chain uses TRBV5-1 and TRBJ1-2; TRBD1 aligns across 9 bases. CDR1 is SGHRS, CDR2 YFSETQ, per germline. With V trimmed by 8 bases and J by 4 bases, 6 bases remained unmatched. This CDR3 has 13 residues. This CDR3 is CASTGGAGYGYTF. The CDR3 bases are TGCGCCAGTACAGGGGGCGCAGGCTATGGCTACACCTTC.

This rearrangement joins TRBV14 to TRBJ2-7; TRBD1 agrees at 9 bases. With V trimmed by 4 bases and J by 6 bases, 7 bases remained unmatched. Germline CDR1 reads SGHDN; CDR2 reads FVKESK. The CDR3 contains 14 residues. CDR3 region: CASSPRDRVPEQYF. In nucleotides, the CDR3 is TGTGCCAGCAGCCCCCGGGACAGGGTCCCCGAGCAGTACTTC.

The V gene is TRBV4-3, the J gene TRBJ2-1; tentative D call: TRBD2 (6 bases). V was shortened by 2 bases and J by 7 bases, with 9 bases between the two germline ends. The CDR3 loop spans 13 amino acids. Per germline, CDR1 LGHNA and CDR2 YSLEER. CDR3 DNA sequence: TGCGCCAGCAGCCAATACCGGGGGAATGAGCAGTTCTTC. This gives the protein CASSQYRGNEQFF.

The V call is TRBV7-8, the J call TRBJ2-1; D perhaps matches TRBD2 (6 bases). The CDR3 length is 15 residues. V was shortened by 5 bases and J by 4 bases, with 15 bases between the two germline ends. CDR1 and CDR2 from the germline V gene are SGHVS and FQNEAQ. In DNA, the CDR3 is TGTGCCAGCAGCCCTCGGGACTTACAGTACAATGAGCAGTTCTTC. Translating gives CASSPRDLQYNEQFF.

This chain links TRBV19 with TRBJ1-1; 8 bases map to TRBD1. The V and J ends lost 2 bases and 7 bases, in that order; junction bases with no gene match: 9. Germline CDR1 and CDR2: LNHDA and SQIVND (reference sequence). The CDR3 has 15 amino acids. The CDR3 loop is CASSIFPPGTGEAFF. The CDR3 coding sequence is TGTGCCAGTAGTATATTCCCCCCCGGGACAGGTGAAGCTTTCTTT.

This sequence joins TRBV5-1 and TRBJ1-1; the match to TRBD1 covers 7 bases. This CDR3 contains 13 residues. V was clipped by 4 bases and J by 3 bases; unmatched bases: 3. Looked up from germline, CDR1 is SGHRS and CDR2 is YFSETQ. CDR3 coding DNA: TGCGCCAGCAGCCTTGACAGGGACACTGAAGCTTTCTTT. This gives the protein CASSLDRDTEAFF.

This chain joins TRBV11-2 and TRBJ2-5, with TRBD2 identical over 8 bases. Germline CDR1 reads SGHAT; CDR2 reads FQNNGV. J lost 4 bases, V lost 5 bases, and 6 bases had no gene match. The CDR3 is 14 residues long. The DNA for the CDR3 is TGTGCCAGCAGCCGACTTGCGGGGGGAGAGACCCAGTACTTC. Amino acid sequence: CASSRLAGGETQYF.

The V gene is TRBV27, the J gene TRBJ2-1; TRBD1 matches at 9 bases. J lost 4 bases, V lost 5 bases, and 6 bases had no gene match. CDR1 and CDR2 (germline): MNHEY, SMNVEV (reference sequence). The CDR3 has 15 amino acids. CDR3 amino acids: CASSTPGQGYNEQFF. The CDR3 nucleotides are TGTGCCAGCAGTACCCCGGGACAGGGATACAATGAGCAGTTCTTC.

The chain joins TRBV2 to TRBJ2-2; D might be TRBD1 (7 bases). V lost 5 bases and J 5 bases, leaving 18 bases between the germline ends. The CDR3 sequence is 16 residues long. Germline lookup yields CDR1 SNHLY and CDR2 FYNNEI. In nucleotides, the CDR3 is TGTGCCAGCAGTCTCCTCGGAGGGGGCCAGACCGGGGAGCTGTTTTTT. This gives the protein CASSLLGGGQTGELFF.

In this sample, this clone turned up a few times. This chain connects TRBV7-9 to TRBJ2-3, with 7 bases fitting TRBD1. Germline V gene lookup returns CDR1 SEHNR and CDR2 FQNEAQ (reference sequence). This CDR3 region has 15 residues. The junction had 5 bases not matched to a gene; V was cut back by 3 bases and J by 2 bases. The CDR3 region has the DNA TGTGCCAGCAGCTTCCGGGACAGATTCACAGATACGCAGTATTTT. This gives the protein CASSFRDRFTDTQYF.

The chain links TRBV27 to TRBJ2-7, with unresolved D. The germline CDR1 and CDR2 sequences are MNHEY and SMNVEV (reference sequence). The V and J ends lost 5 bases and 6 bases respectively, with 17 bases between them. This CDR3 has 14 amino acids. This CDR3 is CASSHLKEYSEQYF. The CDR3 DNA reads as TGTGCCAGCAGTCACCTGAAAGAGTATAGCGAGCAGTACTTC.

The chain is built from TRBV19 and TRBJ2-2, with TRBD2 matching over 8 bases. CDR1 and CDR2 from the germline V gene are LNHDA and SQIVND (reference sequence). With 3 bases clipped from V and 4 bases from J, the junction kept 4 bases outside the gene matches. CDR3 length: 15 residues. CDR3 sequence (DNA): TGTGCCAGTAGTATTCTAGCGGGCCGCACCGGGGAGCTGTTTTTT. Protein: CASSILAGRTGELFF.

The chain employs TRBV18 and TRBJ2-2, with 12 nucleotides matching TRBD1. The J segment lost 1 base and the V segment lost 4 bases, leaving 13 bases of the junction unmatched. Per germline, CDR1 KGHSH and CDR2 LQKENI. This CDR3 is 20 amino acids long. The CDR3 nucleotides read TGTGCCAGCTCACTACGATCCGGGACAGGGGGCGCGAGGAACACCGGGGAGCTGTTTTTT. This translates into CASSLRSGTGGARNTGELFF.

This clone appeared a few times. V and J are TRBV19 and TRBJ2-6; no firm D call. Trimming stripped 10 bases from V and 1 base from J, with 11 bases between. The germline V gene has CDR1 LNHDA and CDR2 SQIVND (reference sequence). The length of the CDR3 is 14 residues. CDR3 protein: CATTPGSGANVLTF. The CDR3 nucleotides read TGTGCCACCACGCCAGGATCTGGGGCCAACGTCCTGACTTTC.

This chain links TRBV7-9 with TRBJ1-5; D perhaps matches TRBD1 (5 bases). The CDR3 runs to 14 residues. V was shortened by 3 bases and J by 6 bases, with 12 bases between the two germline ends. Germline V gene sequence: CDR1 SEHNR, CDR2 FQNEAQ (reference sequence). The CDR3, as DNA: TGTGCCAGCAGCTTCGGCAGGGCTACTCAGCCCCAGCATTTT. It translates to CASSFGRATQPQHF.

CDR3 in DNA: TGCGCCAGCAGCCAAGAGTTCCCTAGCGGGAGCTACAATGAGCAGTTCTTC. Protein product: CASSQEFPSGSYNEQFF. The gene calls are TRBV4-3 and TRBJ2-1; 10 bases fit TRBD2. CDR3 size: 17 residues. V was pared by 0 bases and J by 3 bases, with 5 bases of the junction left unmatched. Germline loops: CDR1 LGHNA, CDR2 YSLEER.